The sample holds a few counts of the clone carrying this T cell receptor (beta chain). At least 5 micrograms of total RNA were extracted per sample. The V gene's germline CDR1 is MNHEY and CDR2 SMNVEV (reference sequence). There are 15 residues in the CDR3. The germline V and J ends were trimmed by 0 bases and 3 bases, with 12 bases remaining between them. The source of the sample is a study of blood T cells in healthy people across ages. Sample-barcoded 5' priming and a J-beta primer mix drove a second PCR of roughly 6 to 12 cycles. TCRdb reprocessed the 5' RACE reads with MiXCR, giving one entry per CDR3 protein. Altogether over 1,300,000 distinct CDR3 sequences are present, 45% to 70% being singletons, with the ten largest covering 6.5% to 8%.

Sequencing was performed on blood. The V gene is TRBV27, the J gene TRBJ2-7, with D possibly being TRBD1 (5 bases). The origin of this receptor is a man between 18 and 35 years old in good health. The CDR3 here is CASSLSIREYYEQYF. The CDR3 coding sequence is TGTGCCAGCAGTTTATCGATCAGGGAATACTACGAGCAGTACTTC.